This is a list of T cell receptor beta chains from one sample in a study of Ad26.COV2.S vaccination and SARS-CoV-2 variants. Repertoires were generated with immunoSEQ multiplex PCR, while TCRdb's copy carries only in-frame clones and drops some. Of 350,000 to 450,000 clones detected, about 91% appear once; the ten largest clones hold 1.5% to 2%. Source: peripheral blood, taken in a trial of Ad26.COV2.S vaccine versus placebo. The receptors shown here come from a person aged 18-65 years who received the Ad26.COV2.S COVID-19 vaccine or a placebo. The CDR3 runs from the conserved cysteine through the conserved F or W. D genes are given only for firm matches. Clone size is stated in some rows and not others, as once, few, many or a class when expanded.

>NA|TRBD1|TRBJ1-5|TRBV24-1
TGTGCCACCAGTGACCCCAGACAGGGGGACCAGCCCCAGCATTTT
CATSDPRQGDQPQHF
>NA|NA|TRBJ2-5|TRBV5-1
TGCGCCAGCAGCTCTGGGGGATCAGAGACCCAGTACTTC
CASSSGGSETQYF
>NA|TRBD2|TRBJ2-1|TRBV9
TGTGCCAGCAGCTCGGGACTAGCGGGAGGGCCAGGCGAGCAGTTCTTC
CASSSGLAGGPGEQFF
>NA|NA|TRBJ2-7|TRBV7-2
TGTGCCAGCAGCTTAAGGGGTTGGTCCTACGAGCAGTACTTC
CASSLRGWSYEQYF
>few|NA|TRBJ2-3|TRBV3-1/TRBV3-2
TGTGCCAGACATAGGCCAGGAGGGGGCACAGATACGCAGTATTTT
CARHRPGGGTDTQYF
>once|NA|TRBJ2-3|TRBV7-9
TGTGCCTGGGGGCAAGATACGCAGTATTTT
CAWGQDTQYF
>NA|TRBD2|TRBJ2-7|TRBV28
TGTGCCAGCAGTTTATTAACTAGCGGGAGCTCCTACGAGCAGTACTTC
CASSLLTSGSSYEQYF
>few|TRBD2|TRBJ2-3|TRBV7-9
TGTGCCAGCAGACCCGGACTAGCGGGCCTCACAGATACGCAGTATTTT
CASRPGLAGLTDTQYF
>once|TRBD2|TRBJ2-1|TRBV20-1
TGCAGTGCTAGTAGGCCGGGACTAGCGGACAATGAGCAGTTCTTC
CSASRPGLADNEQFF
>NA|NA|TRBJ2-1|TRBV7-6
TGTGCCAGCAGCTTAAGAGCGAAAAATGAGCAGTTCTTC
CASSLRAKNEQFF
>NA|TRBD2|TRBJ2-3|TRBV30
TGTGCCTGGAGACGAACGGGAGGGGACTCGCAGTATTTT
CAWRRTGGDSQYF